This T cell receptor beta chain was captured in a study of T cells in Graves' hyperthyroidism and ophthalmopathy. It was RNA transcripts that yielded the amplified TCR beta CDR3 regions. A set of HTBI primers served as the primers for a first-round RT-PCR of the TCR CDR3. TCRdb itself ran the multiplex PCR reads through MiXCR, one entry per CDR3 protein. The sample consists of 500,000 to 800,000 distinct CDR3 sequences, 45% of them appearing once. Germline V gene data show CDR1 as SGHVS and CDR2 as FNYEAQ. The CDR3 has 15 residues. Germline trimming cut 5 bases from V and 0 bases from J; bases unmatched to any gene: 3.

Sequencing was carried out using peripheral blood or thyroid tissue (not recorded which). The receptor's source is an adult man with Graves' disease, either hyperthyroidism or ophthalmopathy (not recorded which). The chain carries TRBV7-6 and TRBJ1-5; 8 positions match TRBD1. CDR3 sequence (DNA): TGTGCCAGCAGCAAACAGGGGGTTAGCAATCAGCCCCAGCATTTT. It specifies CASSKQGVSNQPQHF.